This T cell receptor (beta chain) originates from a study of CD8+CD57+ T cells in acquired aplastic anemia. Study-wide context: On average, sorted CD4+ and CD8+ cells gave about 2.9 ug of DNA. Read counts for CD4+ cells (from healthy donors) averaged about 11 million. Study conclusions and caveats: Roughly 29 was the count of CD8+ CDR3 sequences that patients shared with controls. Patients versus controls showed no significant CD8+ Simpson's diversity difference.

This clonotype has at least ten counts. The antigen remains undetermined. With 6 bases clipped from V and 7 bases from J, the junction kept 6 bases outside the gene matches. The CDR3 is 13 amino acids. Germline assignment: CDR1 DFQATT and CDR2 SNEGSKA (reference sequence). Using genomic DNA as the template, TCR beta VDJ and CDR3 profiling was carried out. TCRdb passed the reads through MiXCR, listing each CDR3 protein once. The repertoire holds more than 150,000 distinct CDR3 sequences, with approximately 46% as singletons. V is TRBV20-1 and J is TRBJ2-2; 9 bases are shared with TRBD1. The sequencing input was sorted CD4+, CD8+, or CD8+CD57+ T cells (not recorded which) from PBMCs. The source of this sequence is a human donor in good health. DNA for the CDR3: TGCAGTGCCCGGGGACAGGGAATCGGGGAGCTGTTTTTT. Protein sequence: CSARGQGIGELFF.